Below are 32 T cell receptor beta chains sequenced from a single sample in a study of blood T cells in healthy people across ages (dated by TCRdb to 2015 to 2017). The method behind the library was 5' RACE. TCRdb names Illumina HiSeq 2500 as the instrument used. A second PCR of about 6 to 12 cycles was run with a J-beta primer mix and a sample-barcoded 5' primer. TCRdb trimmed the raw reads at Q25, called clones with MiXCR and kept productive beta chains. Under each unique CDR3 protein, matching rows form one entry showing the most common genes and DNA. This sample lists 1.5 million to 2 million distinct CDR3 sequences; 28% were detected once. More than 6% of the sample comes from the top ten. The specimen sequenced was blood. The receptors stem from a woman aged 25 to 39 in good health.

The sample holds a few counts of this clonotype. The chain carries TRBV12-3 or TRBV12-4 and TRBJ2-5; D ambiguous. The CDR3 loop spans 16 amino acids. V lost 2 bases, J lost 1 base, and 14 bases lay in between. The CDR3 spells CASSLSVGGTQETQYF. CDR3 DNA: TGTGCCAGCAGTTTAAGCGTAGGCGGTACCCAAGAGACCCAGTACTTC.

The rearrangement uses TRBV12-3 or TRBV12-4 and TRBJ1-5, with TRBD1 matching over 8 bases. The CDR3 runs 13 residues. Trimming removed 6 bases from V and 6 bases from J; junction bases left unmatched: 4. CDR3 amino acids: CASRDRVTQPQHF. The CDR3 DNA sequence: TGTGCCAGCAGGGACAGGGTCACTCAGCCCCAGCATTTT.

This clonotype was seen more than once but under ten times. The chain combines TRBV20-1 with TRBJ2-7; the match to TRBD1 covers 9 bases. After removal of 3 bases from V and 6 bases from J, the junction contained 12 bases not matched to a gene. The CDR3 extends over 15 amino acids. CDR1 and CDR2 (germline): DFQATT, SNEGSKA (reference sequence). Here the CDR3 reads CSASAPDRGGSEQYF. The CDR3 DNA is TGCAGTGCTAGCGCGCCGGACAGGGGCGGAAGCGAGCAGTACTTC.

This clonotype was seen many times. The rearrangement uses TRBV20-1 and TRBJ2-4; a possible D gene is TRBD2 (7 bases). Germline V CDR1 and CDR2: DFQATT, SNEGSKA (reference sequence). CDR3 size: 15 residues. Trimming took 6 bases from V and 8 from J, leaving 23 bases between them. CDR3 DNA: TGCAGTGCCCAGGATCTAGCGGTCTCAGGGGACATTCAGTACTTC. It codes for CSAQDLAVSGDIQYF.

Remarks on this clonotype: An end of the junction differs from the germline gene, which may be a read error. The chain has TRBV20-1 and TRBJ2-5; TRBD2 agrees at 8 bases. Germline V CDR1 and CDR2: DFQATT, SNEGSKA (reference sequence). The CDR3 consists of 16 residues. Written as DNA, the CDR3 is TGCAGTGCTAGAGATCCAGCGGGGGTCTTACAAGAGGCCCAGTACTTC. Amino acid sequence: CSARDPAGVLQEAQYF.

In regard to this clonotype: The junction and the germline gene differ at one end; a read error may be behind it. The chain couples TRBV24-1 to TRBJ2-1; 8 bases match TRBD2. The CDR3 is 15 amino acids. From germline, CDR1 is KGHDR and CDR2 SFDVKD. The CDR3 region has the DNA TGTGCCACCGGTGATCCAGCGGGACTAGTCAATGAGCAGTTCTTC. Protein product: CATGDPAGLVNEQFF.

V is TRBV6-2 or TRBV6-3 and J is TRBJ1-2; D gene uncertain. CDR3 size: 14 residues. The germline V gene encodes CDR1 MNHEY and CDR2 SVGEGT. V dropped 7 bases and J dropped 1 base, with 13 bases sitting between them. This CDR3 is CASNPDGSNYGYTF. CDR3 DNA sequence: TGTGCCAGCAACCCGGACGGGAGTAACTATGGCTACACCTTC.

The rearrangement uses TRBV7-2 and TRBJ2-7, with 8 bases fitting TRBD2. There are 15 residues in the CDR3. With 4 bases clipped from V and 5 bases from J, the junction kept 10 bases outside the gene matches. Germline CDR1 SGHTA, CDR2 FQGNSA. The CDR3 loop is CASSYQTSVRHEQYF. The CDR3 DNA reads as TGTGCCAGCAGCTACCAGACTAGCGTCCGCCACGAGCAGTACTTC.

Concerning this clonotype itself: A read error may be the cause here, since a much bigger clone is one base away. J is TRBJ2-7 and V is TRBV18; D gene ambiguous. This CDR3 contains 16 residues. Germline V CDR1 and CDR2: KGHSH, LQKENI. Trimming removed 0 bases from V and 7 bases from J, with 19 bases in between. The CDR3 DNA follows: TGTGCCAGCTCACCACCAACCTTCGGCTCCTACAATGAGCAGTACTTC. This gives the protein CASSPPTFGSYNEQYF. Filled out from reference TRBV18 and TRBJ2-7, the complete variable domain reads NAGVMQNPRHLVRRRGQEARLRCSPMKGHSHVYWYRQLPEEGLKFMVYLQKENIIDESGMPKERFSAEFPKEGPSILRIQQVVRGDSAAYFCASSPPTFGSYNEQYFGPGTRLTVT.

V gene TRBV29-1 combines with J gene TRBJ2-3, with D perhaps matching TRBD2 (7 bases). The CDR3 has 15 residues. V lost 3 bases and J lost 3, with 16 bases in between. CDR1 SQVTM and CDR2 ANQGSEA come from the germline V gene. In DNA form, the CDR3 reads TGCAGCGTTGAGTTTTACAGGGAGGGGACAGATACGCAGTATTTT. Translating it yields CSVEFYREGTDTQYF.

Remarks on this clonotype: Just one base apart from a much larger clone, this may be a read error. The V call is TRBV5-1, the J call TRBJ2-5; D remains unclear. The J call is doubtful: the DNA matches TRBJ2-1 better. Germline V CDR1 and CDR2: SGHRS, YFSETQ. The CDR3 consists of 15 residues. The CDR3 DNA is TGCGCCAGCAGCTTGGAGGCAGGAGCCCAAGAGACCCAGTTCTTC. This gives the protein CASSLEAGAQETQFF.

The chain combines TRBV7-9 with TRBJ2-3; D gene uncertain. CDR1 SEHNR and CDR2 FQNEAQ come from the germline V gene (reference sequence). The CDR3 runs to 17 residues. Trimming took off 1 base at V and 0 bases at J, with 14 bases between the two ends. In nucleotides, the CDR3 is TGTGCCAGCAGCTTAGACGTGTCCATCCCTAGCACAGATACGCAGTATTTT. Its protein is CASSLDVSIPSTDTQYF.

Many counts were recorded for this clonotype. This chain connects TRBV6-2 or TRBV6-3 to TRBJ2-7; D possibly corresponds to TRBD2 (5 bases). Trimming removed 0 bases from V and 0 bases from J, with 9 bases in between. Per the germline V gene, CDR1 is MNHEY and CDR2 is SVGEGT. CDR3 length: 15 residues. The CDR3 here is CASSYSKRISYEQYF. CDR3 nucleotide sequence: TGTGCCAGCAGTTACTCGAAGCGGATCTCCTACGAGCAGTACTTC.

The V call is TRBV29-1, the J call TRBJ2-1, with D perhaps TRBD1 (6 bases). Germline assignment: CDR1 SQVTM and CDR2 ANQGSEA. The CDR3 runs 14 residues. V was clipped by 4 bases and J by 1 base, with 11 bases between them. The CDR3 coding sequence is TGCAGCGTTGGGGACAAGGGATCCTACAATGAGCAGTTCTTC. It is translated as CSVGDKGSYNEQFF.

The rearrangement links TRBV20-1 to TRBJ2-6; the D gene is possibly TRBD2 (5 bases). CDR1 is DFQATT and CDR2 is SNEGSKA in the germline V gene (reference sequence). V gave up 6 bases and J gave up 4 bases, with 22 bases separating them. This CDR3 spans 17 amino acids. CDR3 DNA: TGCAGTGCCCCAAGCGGTCCCTCGGTCGGCGGGGCCAACGTCCTGACTTTC. Protein sequence: CSAPSGPSVGGANVLTF.

The chain couples TRBV7-2 to TRBJ1-4; tentatively, D is TRBD1 (5 bases). There are 20 residues in the CDR3. The germline CDR1 and CDR2 sequences are SGHTA and FQGNSA. The V and J ends lost 1 base and 4 bases respectively, with 25 bases between them. CDR3 amino acids: CASSLVDRRGSSNYNEKLFF. DNA for the CDR3: TGTGCCAGCAGCTTAGTTGACAGACGGGGCAGCTCTAACTATAATGAAAAACTGTTTTTT.

This chain uses TRBV29-1 with TRBJ2-1; 9 bases agree with TRBD2. The CDR3 contains 12 residues. CDR1 and CDR2 from the germline V gene are SQVTM and ANQGSEA. Trimming took 4 bases from V and 8 from J; bases not matched to a gene: 3. The CDR3 reads CSVGLAGYEQFF. For the CDR3, the DNA is TGCAGCGTTGGCCTAGCGGGATATGAGCAGTTCTTC.

This clonotype was recorded at least ten times. The genes are TRBV5-5 and TRBJ1-1, with D perhaps TRBD1 (5 bases). Per germline, CDR1 SGHKS and CDR2 YYEKEE (reference sequence). The CDR3 extends over 14 amino acids. Trimming cost V 4 bases and J 2 bases, with 12 bases left between them. CDR3 sequence: CASSVGGFNTEAFF. CDR3 sequence (DNA): TGTGCCAGCAGCGTCGGGGGATTTAACACTGAAGCTTTCTTT.

The rearrangement uses TRBV29-1 and TRBJ2-7; D is ambiguous. V lost 6 bases and J lost 0, with 12 bases in between. The CDR3 extends over 13 amino acids. Germline CDR1 SQVTM, CDR2 ANQGSEA. CDR3 sequence (DNA): TGCAGCGTGGTCTCCCAGTCCTCCTACGAGCAGTACTTC. This translates into CSVVSQSSYEQYF.

The gene calls are TRBV18 and TRBJ1-2, with D perhaps matching TRBD1 (5 bases). Germline V gives CDR1 KGHSH, CDR2 LQKENI. The CDR3 has 16 amino acids. V shed 6 bases and J shed 5 bases, with 22 bases lying between them. DNA for the CDR3: TGTGCCAGCTCCCCTAATCCGGTGAGGGGAGAGTATGGCTACACCTTC. Protein: CASSPNPVRGEYGYTF.

V and J are TRBV15 and TRBJ2-3; 10 nucleotides match TRBD1. Germline V lookup: CDR1 LNHNV, CDR2 YYDKDF (reference sequence). The V gene end was trimmed by 5 bases and the J gene end by 4 bases; junction bases not matched to a gene: 9. This CDR3 has 16 residues. The CDR3 DNA follows: TGTGCCACCAGCCATGATGGGACAGGGGATTCAGATACGCAGTATTTT. Translated: CATSHDGTGDSDTQYF.

The CDR3 DNA is TGTGCCAGCCAGCGGGAGGGTTGGACCGGGGAGCTGTTTTTT. Translated, it gives CASQREGWTGELFF. This chain connects TRBV27 to TRBJ2-2; 10 bases are shared with TRBD2. The CDR3 spans 14 residues. CDR1 and CDR2 from the germline V gene are MNHEY and SMNVEV (reference sequence). The trim removed 8 bases at V and 5 bases at J, leaving 5 bases unmatched.

This clonotype was found many times. The genes are TRBV11-2 and TRBJ1-2; D gene uncertain. This CDR3 has 14 residues. V was trimmed by 1 base and J by 2 bases, leaving 8 bases between them. Germline V lookup: CDR1 SGHAT, CDR2 FQNNGV. This chain's CDR3 is CASSLGYGNYGYTF. CDR3 bases: TGTGCCAGCAGCTTAGGGTACGGGAACTATGGCTACACCTTC.

The J gene is TRBJ2-7, the V gene TRBV2; no definite D call. This CDR3 has 13 residues. Trimming stripped 6 bases from V and 3 bases from J, with 12 bases between. Germline V gives CDR1 SNHLY, CDR2 FYNNEI. The CDR3 DNA reads TGTGCCAGCAGGGATATAGTCCTCTACGAGCAGTACTTC. It yields the protein CASRDIVLYEQYF. Full variable domain (outside the CDR3, taken from reference TRBV2 and TRBJ2-7): EPEVTQTPSHQVTQMGQEVILRCVPISNHLYFYWYRQILGQKVEFLVSFYNNEISEKSEIFDDQFSVERPDGSNFTLKIRSTKLEDSAMYFCASRDIVLYEQYFGPGTRLTVT.

This clonotype was observed once. This chain links TRBV5-1 with TRBJ1-3; TRBD1 is a possible D gene (6 bases). V gave up 2 bases and J gave up 2 bases, with 20 bases separating them. The CDR3 extends over 18 amino acids. The germline V gene has CDR1 SGHRS and CDR2 YFSETQ. In nucleotides, the CDR3 is TGCGCCAGCAGCTTAAATGGTCGACAGAGGGGGACTGGAAACACCATATATTTT. Encoded protein: CASSLNGRQRGTGNTIYF.

This clonotype was seen repeatedly, ten times or more. This chain connects TRBV29-1 to TRBJ2-3, with a possible D match to TRBD2 (6 bases). The CDR3 covers 13 residues. V was shortened by 4 bases and J by 4 bases, with 12 bases between the two germline ends. Germline CDR1 SQVTM, CDR2 ANQGSEA. The CDR3 reads CSVGRGRADTQYF. CDR3 sequence (DNA): TGCAGCGTTGGGAGGGGACGTGCAGATACGCAGTATTTT.

This clonotype was detected a few times. At one end, the junction sequence differs from germline, possibly due to a read error. This rearrangement joins TRBV29-1 to TRBJ2-1; D not resolved. There are 11 residues in the CDR3. Germline values: CDR1 SQVTM, CDR2 ANQGSEA. For the CDR3, the DNA is TGCAGCGTCAACACCTACTATGAGCAGTTCTTC. Its protein is CSVNTYYEQFF.

This clonotype has ten or more counts. This chain connects TRBV10-1 to TRBJ2-7; 12 bases are shared with TRBD2. This CDR3 has 19 residues. CDR1 and CDR2 from the germline V gene are WNHNN and SYGVQD (reference sequence). After removal of 2 bases from V and 2 bases from J, the junction contained 13 bases not matched to a gene. The CDR3 protein is CASSEVGPSGGAGPYEQYF. As DNA, the CDR3 is TGCGCCAGCAGTGAGGTTGGGCCTAGCGGGGGGGCAGGACCCTACGAGCAGTACTTC.

The rearrangement uses TRBV9 and TRBJ1-5; possibly TRBD1 for D (6 bases). V was pared by 0 bases and J by 1 base, with 11 bases between. The CDR3 has 16 amino acids. Germline V gene sequence: CDR1 SGDLS, CDR2 YYNGEE. The CDR3 region has the DNA TGTGCCAGCAGCGTAGATGGGGGGCTAAGCAATCAGCCCCAGCATTTT. Amino acids: CASSVDGGLSNQPQHF.

This clonotype occurred a few times. The V call is TRBV28, the J call TRBJ1-1, with D perhaps TRBD1 (5 bases). Germline assignment: CDR1 MDHEN and CDR2 SYDVKM. V shed 7 bases and J shed 6 bases, with 18 bases lying between them. The CDR3 contains 14 residues. The CDR3 protein is CASTFPRDSPEAFF. CDR3 sequence (DNA): TGTGCCAGCACCTTCCCCAGGGATTCGCCTGAAGCTTTCTTT.

The V and J genes are TRBV12-3 or TRBV12-4 and TRBJ2-1; the D gene is possibly TRBD2 (5 bases). V lost 2 bases and J lost 2, with 10 bases in between. The CDR3 spans 15 residues. The CDR3 spells CASSLMGETYNEQFF. In DNA form, the CDR3 reads TGTGCCAGCAGTTTAATGGGAGAGACCTACAATGAGCAGTTCTTC.

This clonotype showed up many times. The chain recombines TRBV10-3 with TRBJ2-7; D is unclear. Germline values: CDR1 ENHRY, CDR2 SYGVKD. V was cut by 6 bases and J by 2 bases, with 14 bases left in between. The CDR3 spans 14 residues. CDR3 region: CAISGPSLAYEQYF. The CDR3 nucleotides are TGTGCCATCAGCGGACCCAGTCTAGCCTACGAGCAGTACTTC.